A single sample is the source of the 30 T cell receptor beta chains below, sequenced in a study of cytomegalovirus exposure and HLA in healthy donors. Primers included in the PCR were 60 Vbeta and 13 Jbeta primers. Produced via immunoSEQ multiplex PCR; TCRdb's table is partial and in-frame only. The data contain around 140,000 clones, roughly 70% of them singletons. Sequencing was performed on PBMCs. All receptors come from a woman aged 55-69 years in good health and CMV-seropositive.

The CDR3 is CASSPSGLGVYNEQFF. CDR3 bases: TGTGCCAGCAGCCCCTCTGGACTAGGGGTCTACAATGAGCAGTTCTTC. The J gene is TRBJ2-1, the V gene TRBV28; TRBD2 aligns across 7 bases. The CDR3 has 16 amino acids. The ends lost 6 bases at V and 3 bases at J; junction bases unmatched: 11. Germline loops: CDR1 MDHEN, CDR2 SYDVKM.

The chain uses TRBV4-1 and TRBJ2-3; TRBD2 agrees at 14 bases. Germline CDR1 MGHRA, CDR2 YSYEKL. The CDR3 spans 14 residues. With V trimmed by 5 bases and J by 14 bases, 9 bases remained unmatched. For the CDR3, the DNA is TGCGCCAGCAGCATCCCCGGGACTAGCGGGAGTATGTATTTT. Amino acid sequence: CASSIPGTSGSMYF.

This rearrangement joins TRBV7-9 to TRBJ2-2; D perhaps matches TRBD2 (5 bases). Trimming pared 7 bases from V and 4 bases from J, leaving 13 bases between. Germline CDR1 is SEHNR and CDR2 is FQNEAQ (reference sequence). CDR3 length: 14 amino acids. This CDR3 is CASITGKGTGELFF. CDR3 DNA sequence: TGTGCCAGCATCACCGGGAAGGGCACCGGGGAGCTGTTTTTT.

This chain uses TRBV19 with TRBJ1-5; weak D call: TRBD1 (5 bases). Germline assignment: CDR1 LNHDA and CDR2 SQIVND (reference sequence). The CDR3 has 15 residues. The V end was cut by 2 bases, the J end by 2 bases, with 10 bases between. The CDR3 bases are TGTGCCAGTAGTATAATTCCGGGGGGCAATCAGCCCCAGCATTTT. This gives the protein CASSIIPGGNQPQHF.

The chain recombines TRBV28 with TRBJ2-2; 9 nucleotides line up with TRBD1. There are 16 residues in the CDR3. CDR1 and CDR2 (germline): MDHEN, SYDVKM. Trimming cost V 5 bases and J 9 bases; bases outside gene matches: 13. Here the CDR3 DNA reads TGTGCCAGCAGTCACCTCTCGGGACAGGGAACCCGGGAGCTGTTTTTT. It encodes CASSHLSGQGTRELFF.

The chain employs TRBV29-1 and TRBJ2-1; the D is unclear. Trimming shortened V by 4 bases and J by 6 bases, and 10 bases separated the two germline ends. This CDR3 region has 12 residues. Germline values: CDR1 SQVTM, CDR2 ANQGSEA. The DNA of the CDR3 is TGCAGCGTTGTTAGTCCGAGCAATGAGCAGTTCTTC. It translates to CSVVSPSNEQFF.

This rearrangement joins TRBV27 to TRBJ1-2; D uncertain. CDR1 MNHEY and CDR2 SMNVEV come from the germline V gene (reference sequence). CDR3 size: 18 residues. Trimming left V 5 bases short and J 6 bases short, with 28 bases between. The CDR3 nucleotides read TGTGCCAGCAGTCCCTCCGCCCCAGGTTTTGAAAGTCGAGATGGCTACACCTTC. This encodes CASSPSAPGFESRDGYTF.

The genes are TRBV27 and TRBJ2-3; 7 positions match TRBD2. Germline loops: CDR1 MNHEY, CDR2 SMNVEV (reference sequence). V was pared by 1 base and J by 2 bases, with 3 bases of the junction left unmatched. This CDR3 is 15 amino acids long. The CDR3 sequence is CASSLWAGATDTQYF. The CDR3 region has the DNA TGTGCCAGCAGTTTATGGGCGGGAGCCACAGATACGCAGTATTTT.

The chain couples TRBV25-1 to TRBJ1-2, with a possible D match to TRBD1 (6 bases). Germline CDR1 reads MGHDK; CDR2 reads SYGVNS. This CDR3 spans 15 amino acids. Trimming pared 3 bases from V and 2 bases from J, leaving 13 bases between. The CDR3 spells CASSDPRTANYGYTF. CDR3 nucleotides: TGTGCCAGCAGTGATCCTCGGACAGCGAACTATGGCTACACCTTC.

The CDR3 nucleotides read TGTGCCAGCCTCCGAGGCAGGGGGAAGGGAGACACTGAAGCTTTCTTT. Its protein is CASLRGRGKGDTEAFF. This chain uses TRBV5-6 with TRBJ1-1; 7 bases agree with TRBD1. V lost 7 bases and J lost 3; bases outside the gene matches: 15. The CDR3 is made up of 16 amino acids. Germline loops: CDR1 SGHDT, CDR2 YYEEEE.

The chain combines TRBV29-1 with TRBJ2-7; 8 bases map to TRBD1. Per germline, CDR1 SQVTM and CDR2 ANQGSEA. This CDR3 contains 11 residues. The junction had 2 bases not matched to a gene; V was cut back by 5 bases and J by 5 bases. The chain's CDR3 is CSVQGANEQYF. DNA for the CDR3: TGCAGCGTTCAGGGGGCCAACGAGCAGTACTTC.

The J gene is TRBJ1-2, the V gene TRBV10-3; TRBD1 agrees at 7 bases. The V gene's germline CDR1 is ENHRY and CDR2 SYGVKD. V shed 7 bases, J shed 4 bases, and the junction held 6 bases outside the gene matches. The CDR3 runs to 13 residues. The CDR3 protein is CAITADRTYGYTF. CDR3 nucleotide sequence: TGTGCCATCACCGCGGACAGGACCTATGGCTACACCTTC.

This chain links TRBV14 with TRBJ1-3; D is perhaps TRBD1 (6 bases). The CDR3 runs 19 residues. The germline V and J ends were trimmed by 4 bases and 0 bases, with 22 bases remaining between them. Germline CDR1 reads SGHDN; CDR2 reads FVKESK. CDR3 coding DNA: TGTGCCAGCAGCCTTTCCGGGGGGCAGACCCTTAGCTCTGGAAACACCATATATTTT. Encoded protein: CASSLSGGQTLSSGNTIYF.

V is TRBV11-2 and J is TRBJ2-1, with 8 bases matching TRBD1. CDR1 is SGHAT and CDR2 is FQNNGV in the germline V gene. J was trimmed by 9 bases and V by 2 bases; bases with no gene match: 6. The CDR3 is made up of 14 amino acids. CDR3 region: CASSLMQGAGEQFF. In DNA form, the CDR3 reads TGTGCCAGCAGCTTAATGCAGGGGGCAGGTGAGCAGTTCTTC.

This chain links TRBV7-9 with TRBJ2-2, with D unresolved. The length of the CDR3 is 14 residues. V was shortened by 5 bases and J by 1 base, with 8 bases between the two germline ends. Germline CDR1 reads SEHNR; CDR2 reads FQNEAQ (reference sequence). In DNA form, the CDR3 reads TGTGCCAGCAGCACCCCCGGGAACACCGGGGAGCTGTTTTTT. Amino acids: CASSTPGNTGELFF. Full variable domain (missing parts from reference TRBV7-9 and TRBJ2-2): DTGVSQNPRHKITKRGQNVTFRCDPISEHNRLYWYRQTLGQGPEFLTYFQNEAQLEKSRLLSDRFSAERPKGSFSTLEIQRTEQGDSAMYLCASSTPGNTGELFFGEGSRLTVL.

The genes are TRBV2 and TRBJ1-3, with a tentative D call TRBD1 (6 bases). V lost 4 bases and J lost 0, with 10 bases in between. CDR3 size: 15 residues. In germline, CDR1 is SNHLY, CDR2 FYNNEI. In nucleotides, the CDR3 is TGTGCCAGCAGTGTGGAGGACAGCTCTGGAAACACCATATATTTT. Translating it yields CASSVEDSSGNTIYF.

This chain connects TRBV6-1 to TRBJ2-3; 7 nucleotides match TRBD1. The V and J ends lost 2 bases and 3 bases, in that order; junction bases with no gene match: 8. Germline lookup yields CDR1 MNHNS and CDR2 SASEGT. The CDR3 runs 16 residues. The CDR3 nucleotides are TGTGCCAGCAGTGAACTACAGGGGAAGGTGACAGATACGCAGTATTTT. It encodes CASSELQGKVTDTQYF.

The chain links TRBV4-1 to TRBJ1-5, with D uncertain. The germline gives CDR1 MGHRA, CDR2 YSYEKL. The CDR3 extends over 16 amino acids. V was pared by 4 bases and J by 1 base, with 14 bases between. CDR3 nucleotide sequence: TGCGCCAGCAGCCTAGGACTGGGCAACAGCAATCAGCCCCAGCATTTT. Translating gives CASSLGLGNSNQPQHF.

This clone has a single count. This chain uses TRBV11-2 with TRBJ2-5; a possible D gene is TRBD1 (5 bases). The V and J ends lost 1 base and 1 base respectively, with 10 bases between them. The CDR3 covers 15 residues. Germline CDR1 is SGHAT and CDR2 is FQNNGV. The CDR3 bases are TGTGCCAGCAGCTTAGTTGGCAGGGCCCAAGAGACCCAGTACTTC. Its translation is CASSLVGRAQETQYF.

This sequence joins TRBV6-1 and TRBJ2-1, with D possibly TRBD1 on 6 matching bases. Germline V gene data show CDR1 as MNHNS and CDR2 as SASEGT. V was pared by 5 bases and J by 2 bases, with 13 bases between. This CDR3 has 15 residues. The CDR3 loop reads CASSLTGGTYNEQFF. In DNA, the CDR3 is TGTGCCAGCAGTCTGACAGGTGGGACCTACAATGAGCAGTTCTTC.

This sequence joins TRBV7-9 and TRBJ1-1, with a tentative D call TRBD1 (5 bases). Germline CDR1 SEHNR, CDR2 FQNEAQ (reference sequence). This CDR3 comprises 14 residues. V gave up 1 base and J gave up 4 bases, with 10 bases separating them. The CDR3 nucleotides are TGTGCCAGCAGCTTAGGCAGGGAGGTCACTGAAGCTTTCTTT. It yields the protein CASSLGREVTEAFF.

The chain employs TRBV6-1 and TRBJ1-1; the D is unclear. V lost 7 bases to trimming and J lost 0 bases, with 12 bases between them. The CDR3 covers 14 residues. The V gene's germline CDR1 is MNHNS and CDR2 SASEGT. In DNA, the CDR3 is TGTGCCAGCACCGAGGGTGGCGTGAACACTGAAGCTTTCTTT. Protein product: CASTEGGVNTEAFF.

V is TRBV7-6 and J is TRBJ2-1, with TRBD2 identical over 9 bases. The germline V gene encodes CDR1 SGHVS and CDR2 FNYEAQ. The CDR3 covers 20 residues. V lost 2 bases, J lost 3 bases, and 17 bases stayed unmatched. This CDR3 is CASSLSVASGTRWIYNEQFF. Here the CDR3 DNA reads TGTGCCAGCAGCTTAAGTGTGGCTAGCGGGACTAGGTGGATCTACAATGAGCAGTTCTTC.

On this clone itself: This same CDR3 is encoded by further DNA sequences in the sample. CDR3 amino acids: CASSLGSPYGYTF. CDR3 DNA sequence: TGTGCCAGCAGTTTGGGCAGCCCCTATGGCTACACCTTC. The rearrangement links TRBV28 to TRBJ1-2; D is unresolved. The CDR3 consists of 13 residues. In germline, CDR1 is MDHEN, CDR2 SYDVKM. V was pared by 3 bases and J by 4 bases, with 9 bases between.

The chain employs TRBV11-2 and TRBJ2-3; 12 bases match TRBD2. This CDR3 region has 13 residues. Losses at the gene ends were 5 bases for V and 12 bases for J; bases not matched to a gene: 6. Looked up from germline, CDR1 is SGHAT and CDR2 is FQNNGV. The CDR3 loop reads CASSHPSGRGQYF. CDR3 bases: TGTGCCAGCAGCCACCCTAGCGGGAGGGGCCAGTATTTT.

This clone was recorded a few times. The chain recombines TRBV7-8 with TRBJ1-2; a weak D match, TRBD1 (6 bases). The CDR3 runs to 13 residues. Germline V gene sequence: CDR1 SGHVS, CDR2 FQNEAQ. V was clipped by 1 base and J by 7 bases, with 10 bases between them. CDR3 DNA: TGTGCCAGCAGCTTAGGCCAGGGGTCTGGCTACACCTTC. As protein: CASSLGQGSGYTF.

V usage is TRBV6-5 and J usage is TRBJ2-7; 10 bases match TRBD2. This CDR3 is 15 amino acids long. With 3 bases clipped from V and 2 bases from J, the junction kept 4 bases outside the gene matches. Germline-derived CDR1 and CDR2 are MNHEY and SVGAGI. CDR3: CASSYTSGRAYEQYF. The CDR3 bases are TGTGCCAGCAGTTATACAAGCGGGAGGGCCTACGAGCAGTACTTC.

V gene TRBV6-5 combines with J gene TRBJ1-5; 10 bases map to TRBD1. The CDR3 extends over 15 amino acids. Per germline, CDR1 MNHEY and CDR2 SVGAGI. Trimming took 2 bases from V and 2 from J; bases not matched to a gene: 0. The CDR3 DNA follows: TGTGCCAGCAGTTACGGGACAGGGGGCAATCAGCCCCAGCATTTT. Its translation: CASSYGTGGNQPQHF.

The V call is TRBV6-1, the J call TRBJ1-5; D is ambiguous. V lost 3 bases and J 4 bases, leaving 10 bases between the germline ends. The CDR3 length is 14 residues. CDR1 MNHNS and CDR2 SASEGT come from the germline V gene. CDR3 protein: CASSDNGINQPQHF. In DNA, the CDR3 is TGTGCCAGCAGTGACAACGGGATAAATCAGCCCCAGCATTTT.

The V gene is TRBV7-3, the J gene TRBJ1-1; D remains unclear. Trimming stripped 5 bases from V and 4 bases from J, with 17 bases between. Germline-derived CDR1 and CDR2 are SGHTA and FQGTGA. The CDR3 is 15 residues long. The CDR3 DNA follows: TGTGCCAGCAGCCCGTCCCCAGGAAGCGGCACTGAAGCTTTCTTT. It yields the protein CASSPSPGSGTEAFF.